This T cell receptor (beta chain) was profiled in a study of shared clonotypes between healthy human individuals. The study, taken as a whole, reports: Estimated richness was generally greater in naive than memory subsets. Researchers sampled only blood; tissue repertoires likely differ. Roughly 5% of naive CD4 clonotypes were shared across several donors.

A word on this clone: Its target is unknown.

V lost 5 bases and J lost 5; bases outside the gene matches: 9. The length of the CDR3 is 15 residues. Germline lookup yields CDR1 LNHDA and CDR2 SQIVND (reference sequence). Sequencing was performed with immunoSEQ multiplex PCR; in TCRdb, only in-frame clones are kept and a portion is missing. This sample has over a million clones, with approximately 78% found just once. What was sequenced was memory CD4+ T cells from PBMCs. Documented subset: CD45RA-negative fraction. J is TRBJ2-5 and V is TRBV19; 9 nucleotides agree with TRBD2. The TCR originated in a young man in good health. Some clones in this sample may be carry-over from other donors' samples. Here the CDR3 reads CASSGRAGGRETQYF. The CDR3 DNA reads as TGTGCCAGTAGTGGACGAGCGGGAGGTCGGGAGACCCAGTACTTC.